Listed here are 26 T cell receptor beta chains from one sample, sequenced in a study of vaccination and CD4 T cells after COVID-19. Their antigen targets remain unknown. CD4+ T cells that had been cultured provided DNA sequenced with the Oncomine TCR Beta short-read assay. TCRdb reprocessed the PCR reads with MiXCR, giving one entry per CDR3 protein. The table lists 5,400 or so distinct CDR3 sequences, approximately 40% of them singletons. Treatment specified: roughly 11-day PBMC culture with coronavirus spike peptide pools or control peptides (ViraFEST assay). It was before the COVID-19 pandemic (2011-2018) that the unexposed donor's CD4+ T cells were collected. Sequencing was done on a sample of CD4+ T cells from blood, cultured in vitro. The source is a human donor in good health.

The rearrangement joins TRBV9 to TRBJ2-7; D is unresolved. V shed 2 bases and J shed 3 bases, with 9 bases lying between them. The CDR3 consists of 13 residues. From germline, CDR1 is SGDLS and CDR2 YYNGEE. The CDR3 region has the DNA TGTGCCAGCAGCGTTAGCACGGGCTACGAGCAGTACTTC. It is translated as CASSVSTGYEQYF.

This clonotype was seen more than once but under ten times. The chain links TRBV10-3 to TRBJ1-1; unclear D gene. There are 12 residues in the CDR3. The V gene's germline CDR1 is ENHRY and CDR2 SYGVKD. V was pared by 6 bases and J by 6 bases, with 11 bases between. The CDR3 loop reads CAIRPGEAEAFF. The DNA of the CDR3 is TGTGCCATCAGGCCTGGGGAGGCTGAAGCTTTCTTT.

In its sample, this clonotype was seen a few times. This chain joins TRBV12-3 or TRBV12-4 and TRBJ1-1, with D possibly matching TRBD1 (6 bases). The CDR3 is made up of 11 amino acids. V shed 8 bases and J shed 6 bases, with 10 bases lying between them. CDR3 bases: TGTGCCAGCCAGGGGAGGGCTGAAGCTTTCTTT. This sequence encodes CASQGRAEAFF.

This chain's CDR3 is CSARGDSFPTDTQYF. The CDR3, as DNA: TGCAGTGCTAGGGGGGACAGCTTTCCCACAGATACGCAGTATTTT. The chain employs TRBV20-1 and TRBJ2-3; TRBD1 agrees at 7 bases. The length of the CDR3 is 15 residues. The V gene's germline CDR1 is DFQATT and CDR2 SNEGSKA (reference sequence). Trimming took 3 bases from V and 2 from J; bases not matched to a gene: 8.

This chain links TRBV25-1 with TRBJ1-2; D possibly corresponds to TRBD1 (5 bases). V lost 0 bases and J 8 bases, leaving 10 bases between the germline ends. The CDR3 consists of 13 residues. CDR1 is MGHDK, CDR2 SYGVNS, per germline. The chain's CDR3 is CASSEYRWGGYTF. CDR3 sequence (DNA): TGTGCCAGCAGTGAATATCGTTGGGGCGGCTACACCTTC.

The CDR3 sequence: CSAMSGRDTGELFF. The DNA of the CDR3 is TGCAGTGCTATGTCCGGGCGCGACACCGGGGAGCTGTTTTTT. This chain uses TRBV20-1 with TRBJ2-2, with D unresolved. V lost 4 bases to trimming and J lost 3 bases, with 12 bases between them. In germline, CDR1 is DFQATT, CDR2 SNEGSKA (reference sequence). The CDR3 loop spans 14 amino acids.

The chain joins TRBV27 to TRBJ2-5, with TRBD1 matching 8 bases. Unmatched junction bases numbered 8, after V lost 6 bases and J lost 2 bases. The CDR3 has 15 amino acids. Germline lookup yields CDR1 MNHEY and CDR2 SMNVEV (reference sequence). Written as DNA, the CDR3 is TGTGCCAGCAGGCAACAGGGGGGAACACAAGAGACCCAGTACTTC. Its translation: CASRQQGGTQETQYF.

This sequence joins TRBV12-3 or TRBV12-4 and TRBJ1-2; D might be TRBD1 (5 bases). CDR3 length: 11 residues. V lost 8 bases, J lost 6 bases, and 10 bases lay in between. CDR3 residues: CASGGGDGYTF. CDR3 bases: TGTGCCAGCGGTGGGGGGGATGGCTACACCTTC.

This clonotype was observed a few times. DNA of the CDR3: TGCAGTGCGACCCGGGACAGCCCGCGGAGGGCCAACGTCCTGACTTTC. Encoded protein: CSATRDSPRRANVLTF. This chain uses TRBV20-1 with TRBJ2-6; 7 bases agree with TRBD1. Germline V gene lookup returns CDR1 DFQATT and CDR2 SNEGSKA (reference sequence). The CDR3 is 16 residues long. V was pared by 6 bases and J by 5 bases, with 13 bases of the junction left unmatched.

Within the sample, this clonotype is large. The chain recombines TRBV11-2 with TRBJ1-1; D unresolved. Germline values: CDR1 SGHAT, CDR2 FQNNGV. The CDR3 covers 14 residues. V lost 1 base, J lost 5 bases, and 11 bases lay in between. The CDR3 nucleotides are TGTGCCAGCAGCTTAGTTCCGGGTGGAACTGAAGCTTTCTTT. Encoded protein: CASSLVPGGTEAFF. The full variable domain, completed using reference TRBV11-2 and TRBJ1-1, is EAGVAQSPRYKIIEKRQSVAFWCNPISGHATLYWYQQILGQGPKLLIQFQNNGVVDDSQLPKDRFSAERLKGVDSTLKIQPAKLEDSAVYLCASSLVPGGTEAFFGQGTRLTVV.

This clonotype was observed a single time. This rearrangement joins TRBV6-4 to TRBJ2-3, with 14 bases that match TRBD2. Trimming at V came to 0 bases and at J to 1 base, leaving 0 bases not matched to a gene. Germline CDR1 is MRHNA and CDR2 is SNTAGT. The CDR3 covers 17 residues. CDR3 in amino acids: CASSDSTSGGGTDTQYF. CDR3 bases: TGTGCCAGCAGTGACTCGACTAGCGGGGGGGGCACAGATACGCAGTATTTT.

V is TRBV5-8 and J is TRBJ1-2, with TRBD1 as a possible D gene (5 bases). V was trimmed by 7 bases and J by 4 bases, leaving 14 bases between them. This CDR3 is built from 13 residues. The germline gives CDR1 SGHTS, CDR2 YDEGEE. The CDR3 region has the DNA TGTGCCAGCGAGAGGGGAGGAACCTATGGCTACACCTTC. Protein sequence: CASERGGTYGYTF.

Here the CDR3 reads CASSLQGPDTQYF. In DNA, the CDR3 is TGTGCCAGCAGTCTCCAGGGGCCAGATACGCAGTATTTT. The chain couples TRBV6-1 to TRBJ2-3, with D tentatively TRBD1 (6 bases). This CDR3 has 13 amino acids. The V end was cut by 5 bases, the J end by 4 bases, with 10 bases between. From germline, CDR1 is MNHNS and CDR2 SASEGT.

CDR3 nucleotide sequence: TGTGCCAGCAGTGAGCCGGGAGCGAACACCGGGGAGCTGTTTTTT. Encoded protein: CASSEPGANTGELFF. The chain employs TRBV25-1 and TRBJ2-2; maybe TRBD2 (6 bases). Trimming stripped 3 bases from V and 0 bases from J, with 8 bases between. This CDR3 spans 15 amino acids. Germline V gene lookup returns CDR1 MGHDK and CDR2 SYGVNS.

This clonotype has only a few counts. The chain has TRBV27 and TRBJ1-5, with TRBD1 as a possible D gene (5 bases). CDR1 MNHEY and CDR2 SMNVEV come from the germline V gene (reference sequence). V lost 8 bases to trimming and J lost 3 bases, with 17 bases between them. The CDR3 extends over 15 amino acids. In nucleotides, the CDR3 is TGTGCCAGCTTTTGGCGCGGGGCGGTCAATCAGCCCCAGCATTTT. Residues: CASFWRGAVNQPQHF.

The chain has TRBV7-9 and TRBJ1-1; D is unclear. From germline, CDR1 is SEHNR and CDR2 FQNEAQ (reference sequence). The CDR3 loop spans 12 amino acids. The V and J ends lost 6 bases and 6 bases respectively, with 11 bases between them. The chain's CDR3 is CASRGQDSEAFF. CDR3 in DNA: TGTGCCAGCAGGGGTCAGGACTCTGAAGCTTTCTTT. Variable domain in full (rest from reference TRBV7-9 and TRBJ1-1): DTGVSQNPRHKITKRGQNVTFRCDPISEHNRLYWYRQTLGQGPEFLTYFQNEAQLEKSRLLSDRFSAERPKGSFSTLEIQRTEQGDSAMYLCASRGQDSEAFFGQGTRLTVV.

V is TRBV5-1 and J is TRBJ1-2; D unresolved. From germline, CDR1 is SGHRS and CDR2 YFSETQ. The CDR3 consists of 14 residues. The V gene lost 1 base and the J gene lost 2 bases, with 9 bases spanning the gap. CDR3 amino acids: CASSLSPRNYGYTF. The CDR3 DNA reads TGCGCCAGCAGCTTGTCGCCCAGAAACTATGGCTACACCTTC.

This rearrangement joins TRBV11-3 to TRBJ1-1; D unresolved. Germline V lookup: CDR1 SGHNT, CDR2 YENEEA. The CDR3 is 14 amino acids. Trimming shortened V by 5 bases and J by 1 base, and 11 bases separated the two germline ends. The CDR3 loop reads CASSVGPGNTEAFF. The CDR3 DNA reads TGTGCCAGCAGCGTAGGTCCGGGGAACACTGAAGCTTTCTTT. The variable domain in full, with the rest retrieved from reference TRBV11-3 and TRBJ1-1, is EAGVVQSPRYKIIEKKQPVAFWCNPISGHNTLYWYLQNLGQGPELLIRYENEEAVDDSQLPKDRFSAERLKGVDSTLKIQPAELGDSAVYLCASSVGPGNTEAFFGQGTRLTVV.

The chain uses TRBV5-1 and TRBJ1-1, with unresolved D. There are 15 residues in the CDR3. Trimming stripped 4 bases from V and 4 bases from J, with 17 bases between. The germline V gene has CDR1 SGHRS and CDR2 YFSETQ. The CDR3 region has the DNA TGCGCCAGCAGCGAACAAACACGGAGCGGCACTGAAGCTTTCTTT. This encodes CASSEQTRSGTEAFF.

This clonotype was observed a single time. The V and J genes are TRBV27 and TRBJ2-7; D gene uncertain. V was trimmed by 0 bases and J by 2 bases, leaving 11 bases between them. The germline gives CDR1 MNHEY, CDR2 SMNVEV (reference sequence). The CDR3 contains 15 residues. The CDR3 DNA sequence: TGTGCCAGCAGTTTATCCGCCGGCGGTCCCTACGAGCAGTACTTC. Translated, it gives CASSLSAGGPYEQYF.

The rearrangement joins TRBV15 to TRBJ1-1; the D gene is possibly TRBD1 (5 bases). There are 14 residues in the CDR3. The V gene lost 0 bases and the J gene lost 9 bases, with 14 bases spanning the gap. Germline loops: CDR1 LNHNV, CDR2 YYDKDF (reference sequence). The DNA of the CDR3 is TGTGCCACCAGCAGAGAGAATGGGGGATTTAAAGCTTTCTTT. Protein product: CATSRENGGFKAFF.

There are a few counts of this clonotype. The CDR3 protein is CSAGTETYGYTF. CDR3 in DNA: TGCAGTGCTGGGACAGAAACCTATGGCTACACCTTC. This chain uses TRBV20-1 with TRBJ1-2, with 7 nucleotides matching TRBD1. Trimming took 5 bases from V and 4 from J; bases not matched to a gene: 4. Germline V gene lookup returns CDR1 DFQATT and CDR2 SNEGSKA (reference sequence). The CDR3 covers 12 residues.

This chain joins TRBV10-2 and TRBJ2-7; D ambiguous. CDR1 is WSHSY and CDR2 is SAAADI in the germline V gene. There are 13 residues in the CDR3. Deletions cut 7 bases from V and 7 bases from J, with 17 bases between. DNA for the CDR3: TGCGCCAGCACTTCTGAAGGTAGGAGAGAGCAGTACTTC. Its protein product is CASTSEGRREQYF.

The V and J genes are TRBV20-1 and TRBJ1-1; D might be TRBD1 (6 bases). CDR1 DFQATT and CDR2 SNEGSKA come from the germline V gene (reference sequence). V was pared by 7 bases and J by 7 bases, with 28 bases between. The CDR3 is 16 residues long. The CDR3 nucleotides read TGCAGTGTGGGCGGGGGGGAGCGCAGGGGTTGGATTGAAGCTTTCTTT. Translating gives CSVGGGERRGWIEAFF.

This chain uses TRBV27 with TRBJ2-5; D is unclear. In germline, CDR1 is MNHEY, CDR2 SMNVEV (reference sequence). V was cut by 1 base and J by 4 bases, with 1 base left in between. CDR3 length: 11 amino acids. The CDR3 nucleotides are TGTGCCAGCAGTTTATTAGAGACCCAGTACTTC. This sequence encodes CASSLLETQYF.

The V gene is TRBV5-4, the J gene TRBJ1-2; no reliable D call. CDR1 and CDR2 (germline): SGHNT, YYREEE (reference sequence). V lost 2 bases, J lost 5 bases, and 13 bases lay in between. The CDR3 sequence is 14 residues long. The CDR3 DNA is TGTGCCAGCAGCTTTAGCAGAGACCGATATGGCTACACCTTC. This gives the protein CASSFSRDRYGYTF.